A selection of T cell receptor beta chains follows, all from one sample in a study of T cell repertoires in cytomegalovirus infection. TCRdb re-analysed the reads in MiXCR, keeping a single row per CDR3 protein. The table shows 310,000 or so distinct CDR3 sequences, with 20% to 30% occurring only once. Sequencing used PBMCs. The receptors stem from a human donor in good health (CMV status not recorded). Some clones in this sample may be carry-over from other donors' samples. Both conserved end residues are part of each CDR3. Where a row states a size, it is once, few, many or the class of an expanded clone; other rows omit it.

TRBJ1-5	TRBV7-2	few	CASSLVPAYQPQHF
TRBJ2-1	TRBV7-9	many	CASDNEQFF
TRBJ2-7	TRBV10-3	few	CATGTRQGAYEQYF
TRBJ2-3	TRBV6-2/TRBV6-3	few	CASSPFQGGDTQYF
TRBJ2-1	TRBV18	.	CASSETGGSYNEQFF
TRBJ2-1	TRBV11-3	once	CASSVRTSGKNEQFF
TRBJ1-1	TRBV4-1	few	CASSQTGQTEAFF
TRBJ2-7	TRBV7-2	many	CASSERTSGRYEQYF
TRBJ2-1	TRBV12-5	few	CASGMDRGGGWDDNEQFF
TRBJ2-7	TRBV7-2	many	CASSLSGRSSYEQYF
TRBJ2-7	TRBV6-2/TRBV6-3	.	CASGPQGQGRHSYEQYF
TRBJ1-5	TRBV20-1	.	CSAREGPLEHF
TRBJ1-6	TRBV2	.	CASRQQSSYNSPLHF
TRBJ1-1	TRBV29-1	.	CSGTNTEAFF
TRBJ1-1	TRBV29-1	.	CSTGRENTEAFF
TRBJ2-1	TRBV6-5	once	CDSSYQEGLGNEQFF
TRBJ2-7	TRBV7-2	many	CASSPRSTKIYEQYF
TRBJ2-7	TRBV6-6	.	CASSPGHLSYEQYF
TRBJ1-6	TRBV7-2	many	CASSLGQGSSYNSPLHF
TRBJ2-5	TRBV6-6	.	CASSRSGNQETQYF
TRBJ2-7	TRBV7-9	few	CASSYPTGQGSYEQYF
TRBJ2-7	TRBV7-6	.	CASSLGQLSYEQYF
TRBJ2-2	TRBV7-6	many	CASSLIQGFGELFF
TRBJ2-6	TRBV19	.	CASSDGQGRSGANVLTF
TRBJ2-1	TRBV29-1	few	CSVEGQGSNEQFF
TRBJ2-2	TRBV14	.	CASSPSLLHTGELFF
TRBJ1-1	TRBV7-3	many	CASMAALNTEAFF
TRBJ2-3	TRBV25-1	.	CASSGVADTQYF
TRBJ2-7	TRBV18	.	CASSPPASGSHEQYF